Sequencing of this T cell receptor beta chain was carried out in a study of shared clonotypes between healthy human individuals. Study as a whole: There were three CD4 naive, three CD4 memory, two CD8 naive and one CD8 memory plates per donor. Findings of the study overall: In general, naive subsets displayed greater estimated richness than memory subsets did. Blood alone was sampled, and tissue repertoires likely differ.

V lost 5 bases, J lost 4 bases, and 27 bases lay in between. The CDR3 is made up of 18 amino acids. Germline loops: CDR1 SGHTA, CDR2 FQGTGA. On this clone itself: Its specificity is not known.

Using immunoSEQ multiplex PCR, the repertoire was profiled, and TCRdb retains in-frame clones only, with some absent. The profile shows around 2.5 million clones, approximately 94% of them singletons. The receptor was derived from a man between 18 and 29 years old in good health. Some clones in this sample may be carry-over from other donors' samples. This chain connects TRBV7-3 to TRBJ2-7, with a weak D call TRBD1 (5 bases). Sequenced input: naive CD4+ T cells from PBMCs. Specified subset: CD45RA+ positively selected. In nucleotides, the CDR3 is TGTGCCAGCAGCCCGTACGGTACCAACAGGTGGGCAACGTACGAGCAGTACTTC. Translating it yields CASSPYGTNRWATYEQYF.